This TCR beta chain was captured by sequencing in a study of blood T cell repertoires in COVID-19. Overall study context: From the United States, Italy and Spain came samples of acute and convalescent COVID-19. Sources were T cells, B-cell-depleted T cells, or PBMCs; the material itself was cDNA or gDNA.

TCRdb's table, derived via immunoSEQ multiplex PCR, lists solely in-frame clones and lacks some. This table has fewer than 130,000 clones, about 70% appearing once. CDR1 and CDR2 (germline): SGHTA, FQGNSA. V lost 5 bases and J lost 0, with 10 bases in between. CDR3 length: 14 residues. This TCR derives from a woman aged 55-69 years with acute or convalescent COVID-19. What was sequenced was peripheral blood. The chain uses TRBV7-2 and TRBJ1-1, with D perhaps TRBD1 (6 bases). The CDR3: CASSADSMNTEAFF. CDR3 nucleotide sequence: TGTGCCAGCAGCGCGGACAGCATGAACACTGAAGCTTTCTTT.